The 19 T cell receptor beta chains below were found in one sample sequenced in a study of cytomegalovirus exposure and HLA in healthy donors. Primers included in the PCR were 60 Vbeta and 13 Jbeta primers. Sequenced by immunoSEQ multiplex PCR; TCRdb stores in-frame clones only, minus some. Among 90,000 to 120,000 clones, over 9.5% were seen once, and the ten largest hold under 6%. The sample comprised PBMCs. The origin of the receptors is a man aged 35 to 55 in good health and CMV-seropositive.

This rearrangement joins TRBV14 to TRBJ2-7, with 8 bases that match TRBD2. Germline V gives CDR1 SGHDN, CDR2 FVKESK. V lost 1 base and J lost 5; bases outside the gene matches: 4. CDR3 length: 14 residues. The CDR3 bases are TGTGCCAGCAGCCAAGGCAGCGGGAGCCACGAGCAGTACTTC. This translates into CASSQGSGSHEQYF. Full variable domain (missing parts from reference TRBV14 and TRBJ2-7): EAGVTQFPSHSVIEKGQTVTLRCDPISGHDNLYWYRRVMGKEIKFLLHFVKESKQDESGMPNNRFLAERTGGTYSTLKVQPAELEDSGVYFCASSQGSGSHEQYFGPGTRLTVT.

The chain employs TRBV2 and TRBJ2-3, with D tentatively TRBD1 (6 bases). The CDR3 contains 17 residues. V lost 7 bases to trimming and J lost 2 bases, with 22 bases between them. Germline assignment: CDR1 SNHLY and CDR2 FYNNEI. The CDR3 DNA follows: TGTGCCAGCACAGGGACAACCACACTTCGCTACACAGATACGCAGTATTTT. It translates to CASTGTTTLRYTDTQYF.

The chain is built from TRBV18 and TRBJ2-1; D might be TRBD2 (6 bases). With 8 bases removed from V and 1 base from J, the gap between germline ends came to 12 bases. CDR1 and CDR2 (germline): KGHSH, LQKENI. The CDR3 has 14 residues. In nucleotides, the CDR3 is TGTGCCAGCACGCGGGACTCTTCCTACAATGAGCAGTTCTTC. Translating it yields CASTRDSSYNEQFF.

The CDR3 loop reads CASSRVDYGYTF. The CDR3 bases are TGTGCCAGCTCCAGGGTAGATTATGGCTACACCTTC. V and J are TRBV6-5 and TRBJ1-2, with a tentative D call TRBD1 (5 bases). The length of the CDR3 is 12 residues. Germline V gene data show CDR1 as MNHEY and CDR2 as SVGAGI. V dropped 8 bases and J dropped 5 bases, with 12 bases sitting between them.

This clone was found a few times. This chain links TRBV19 with TRBJ2-5; weak D call: TRBD2 (5 bases). The CDR3 is 13 residues long. CDR1 is LNHDA and CDR2 is SQIVND in the germline V gene (reference sequence). V was shortened by 4 bases and J by 5 bases, with 11 bases between the two germline ends. Here the CDR3 reads CASSRAGGETQYF. CDR3 DNA sequence: TGTGCCAGTAGTAGGGCGGGTGGGGAGACCCAGTACTTC. The variable domain in full, completed from reference TRBV19 and TRBJ2-5, reads DGGITQSPKYLFRKEGQNVTLSCEQNLNHDAMYWYRQDPGQGLRLIYYSQIVNDFQKGDIAEGYSVSREKKESFPLTVTSAQKNPTAFYLCASSRAGGETQYFGPGTRLLVL.

The chain has TRBV6-5 and TRBJ2-1, with D perhaps TRBD2 (6 bases). The V gene's germline CDR1 is MNHEY and CDR2 SVGAGI. Trimming took 6 bases from V and 5 from J, leaving 14 bases between them. The CDR3 loop spans 14 amino acids. The CDR3 DNA reads as TGTGCCAGCAGGCACAGGACTATTAACAATGAGCAGTTCTTC. It is translated as CASRHRTINNEQFF.

The sample holds a few counts of this clone. This rearrangement joins TRBV6-1 to TRBJ1-3; D is perhaps TRBD1 (5 bases). The CDR3 has 15 amino acids. V gave up 2 bases and J gave up 2 bases, with 10 bases separating them. CDR1 is MNHNS, CDR2 SASEGT, per germline. This chain's CDR3 is CASSERSGTGNTIYF. The CDR3 DNA sequence: TGTGCCAGCAGTGAACGGTCAGGGACTGGAAACACCATATATTTT.

The chain recombines TRBV30 with TRBJ1-1; D gene ambiguous. Trimming stripped 5 bases from V and 0 bases from J, with 10 bases between. This CDR3 has 13 residues. The germline CDR1 and CDR2 sequences are GTSNPN and SVGIG (reference sequence). Here the CDR3 reads CAWGWQVNTEAFF. The CDR3 DNA is TGTGCCTGGGGGTGGCAGGTGAACACTGAAGCTTTCTTT.

This clone was seen more than once but under ten times. One end of the junction is discordant with germline, which a read error may explain. The chain uses TRBV7-7 and TRBJ2-5; TRBD1 might be the D (6 bases). The CDR3 spans 13 residues. CDR1 is SSHAT and CDR2 is FNYEAQ in the germline V gene (reference sequence). The CDR3 bases are TGTGCTAGCAGCCCCGACAGGCCAGAGACCCAGTACTTC. Translated, it gives CASSPDRPETQYF. The full variable domain, in which reference TRBV7-7 and TRBJ2-5 provide the parts outside the CDR3, is GAGVSQSPRYKVTKRGQDVTLRCDPISSHATLYWYQQALGQGPEFLTYFNYEAQPDKSGLPSDRFSAERPEGSISTLTIQRTEQRDSAMYRCASSPDRPETQYFGPGTRLLVL.

This clone was counted a few times. The chain employs TRBV4-3 and TRBJ1-1; 7 nucleotides agree with TRBD1. The CDR3 is 15 residues long. Trimming removed 2 bases from V and 4 bases from J; junction bases left unmatched: 7. Germline V CDR1 and CDR2: LGHNA, YSLEER. CDR3 residues: CASSQQTGPGTEAFF. As DNA, the CDR3 is TGCGCCAGCAGCCAACAGACAGGGCCGGGCACTGAAGCTTTCTTT.

This clone showed up just a few times. V is TRBV25-1 and J is TRBJ1-1, with 9 bases lining up with TRBD1. CDR1 MGHDK and CDR2 SYGVNS come from the germline V gene. The V and J ends lost 8 bases and 5 bases, in that order; junction bases with no gene match: 6. The CDR3 extends over 13 amino acids. The CDR3 is CASEGQGLTEAFF. As DNA, the CDR3 is TGTGCCAGCGAAGGACAGGGGTTAACTGAAGCTTTCTTT.

This clone was counted once. The chain uses TRBV7-8 and TRBJ2-7, with a tentative D call TRBD2 (5 bases). CDR1 is SGHVS and CDR2 is FQNEAQ in the germline V gene. This CDR3 region has 14 residues. Trimming stripped 0 bases from V and 7 bases from J, with 13 bases between. The CDR3 is CASSLATNYDEQYF. The CDR3 DNA reads TGTGCCAGCAGCTTAGCGACTAACTACGATGAGCAGTACTTC.

The V call is TRBV5-6, the J call TRBJ1-5; D is unclear. Trimming stripped 3 bases from V and 3 bases from J, with 10 bases between. The CDR3 runs 14 residues. CDR1 is SGHDT and CDR2 is YYEEEE in the germline V gene. In DNA, the CDR3 is TGTGCCAGCAGCTCCCGGTTGAACAATCAGCCCCAGCATTTT. It codes for CASSSRLNNQPQHF. Full variable domain (rest looked up from reference TRBV5-6 and TRBJ1-5): DAGVTQSPTHLIKTRGQQVTLRCSPKSGHDTVSWYQQALGQGPQFIFQYYEEEERQRGNFPDRFSGHQFPNYSSELNVNALLLGDSALYLCASSSRLNNQPQHFGDGTRLSIL.

The chain employs TRBV10-1 and TRBJ2-4, with D perhaps matching TRBD2 (6 bases). The CDR3 sequence is 16 residues long. Germline CDR1 and CDR2: WNHNN and SYGVQD (reference sequence). The V gene lost 3 bases and the J gene lost 2 bases, with 14 bases spanning the gap. Here the CDR3 DNA reads TGCGCCAGCAGTGAATTTGCGGGATCATCCAAAAACATTCAGTACTTC. It yields the protein CASSEFAGSSKNIQYF.

This chain joins TRBV6-5 and TRBJ1-2, with 7 positions matching TRBD1. CDR3 size: 13 residues. Unmatched junction bases numbered 12, after V lost 6 bases and J lost 11 bases. CDR1 is MNHEY and CDR2 is SVGAGI in the germline V gene. As DNA, the CDR3 is TGTGCCAGCAGGGAGTCAAGACAGGGTGCGTACACCTTC. Amino acid sequence: CASRESRQGAYTF.

The rearrangement uses TRBV7-3 and TRBJ2-1; D uncertain. Looked up from germline, CDR1 is SGHTA and CDR2 is FQGTGA. Deletions cut 4 bases from V and 6 bases from J, with 7 bases between. The CDR3 has 12 amino acids. CDR3 sequence: CASSSTGNEQFF. The CDR3, as DNA: TGTGCCAGCAGCTCGACTGGCAATGAGCAGTTCTTC.

V usage is TRBV5-5 and J usage is TRBJ1-1; 7 bases line up with TRBD1. Germline assignment: CDR1 SGHKS and CDR2 YYEKEE (reference sequence). The CDR3 loop spans 17 amino acids. J lost 1 base, V lost 2 bases, and 11 bases had no gene match. CDR3 sequence: CASSLTSPGQWNTEAFF. CDR3 DNA: TGTGCCAGCAGCTTAACTTCCCCGGGACAGTGGAACACTGAAGCTTTCTTT.

This sequence joins TRBV2 and TRBJ2-3; possible D gene TRBD1, 7 bases. This CDR3 contains 19 residues. The germline V gene has CDR1 SNHLY and CDR2 FYNNEI. V shed 9 bases and J shed 4 bases, with 32 bases lying between them. The chain's CDR3 is CASGPLGGLTGRSSDTQYF. In DNA form, the CDR3 reads TGTGCCAGTGGACCACTGGGGGGATTGACAGGGCGGTCTTCAGATACGCAGTATTTT. Variable domain in full (rest from reference TRBV2 and TRBJ2-3): EPEVTQTPSHQVTQMGQEVILRCVPISNHLYFYWYRQILGQKVEFLVSFYNNEISEKSEIFDDQFSVERPDGSNFTLKIRSTKLEDSAMYFCASGPLGGLTGRSSDTQYFGPGTRLTVL.

This clone was seen a handful of times. The rearrangement uses TRBV11-2 and TRBJ2-2; D may be TRBD2 (6 bases). Deletions cut 1 base from V and 8 bases from J, with 11 bases between. Germline CDR1 is SGHAT and CDR2 is FQNNGV. CDR3 length: 14 residues. In DNA form, the CDR3 reads TGTGCCAGCAGCTTAGGGGACTTCGGTGGGGAGCTGTTTTTT. It translates to CASSLGDFGGELFF.